This T cell receptor beta chain was observed in a study of T-cell memory formation after mild COVID-19. Study-level results: Specificity for SARS-CoV-2 was not confirmed among the second-wave clones peaking on day 37. The pre-infection memory compartment contained some responding clones, suggesting cross-reactive memory joined.

TCRdb recomputed calls from the 5' RACE reads with MiXCR, one row per CDR3 protein. The sample carries roughly 450,000 distinct CDR3 sequences, about 20% recorded once. This clonotype was recorded at least ten times. Its target is not known. The junction shows a germline mismatch at one end, possibly a read error. CDR1 and CDR2 from the germline V gene are SGHRS and YFSETQ. This CDR3 comprises 13 residues. The sequenced sample consisted of PBMCs or a T cell subset sorted from them (not recorded which). The chain links TRBV5-1 to TRBJ2-5; a weak D match, TRBD2 (6 bases). The origin of this receptor is a man aged 18-30 years who had mild COVID-19 (a few samples of this study predate the infection). Cell type and time point are not known. The CDR3 coding sequence is TGTGCCAGCAGTTTAGCGGTCCAAGAGACCCAGTACTTC. Residues: CASSLAVQETQYF.